Included here is one TCR beta chain sequence, with context. This clonotype was seen at least ten times. Its recognized antigen is unknown. Within one base of it there is no much larger clone, and no base qualities were kept. The data stem from a study of spatial heterogeneity in lung cancer (dated 2019 in TCRdb). A note on the overall study: More beta-chain than alpha-chain transcripts were consistently detected, likely reflecting higher beta-chain transcript abundance. TCR repertoire features were related to nonsynonymous mutation counts determined by whole-exome sequencing of tumor tissue. At surgery, fewer than 250 tumor regions, roughly 62 matched nontumor lung samples and some 54 PBMC samples were TCR-sequenced for both alpha and beta chains. In the raw uncorrected reads, each unique combination of TCR and UMI appeared on average more than ten times. In non-small cell lung cancer, the study quantitatively compared TCR alpha and beta repertoires across several tumor regions, matched nontumor lung, and blood. The paper as a whole reports these results and caveats: Additional single-cell paired TCR alpha and beta sequencing was considered necessary to confirm, at a functional level, the hypothesis that regional TCRs recognize regional mutations. Ubiquitous expanded tumor TCRs showed up in blood more often at tumor resection than at routine follow-up.

V gives up 6 bases and J gives up 2 bases, and the segment between their germline ends measures 14 bases. CDR1 and CDR2 were assigned from the germline V gene as MDHEN and SYDVKM. Reading from cysteine to phenylalanine, the CDR3 counts 15 amino acids. The CDR3 DNA has 45 bases and is translated from base 1. Library generation was performed with 5' RACE. Instrument used: NextSeq 500. The TCR library protocol attached a unique molecular identifier to each TCR cDNA molecule to allow correction of PCR and sequencing errors. The authors' analysis ran thus. TCR identification, UMI-based error correction and CDR3 extraction were all carried out with Decombinator tools. TCRs above a frequency of 2 per 1,000, corresponding to the top 1% of the tumor frequency distribution, were defined as expanded. Renyi diversity was calculated using the R vegan package after each repertoire was subsampled 100 times to 5,000 TCRs. CDR3 similarity networks were constructed using string-kernel similarity of amino acid triplets, with links drawn between CDR3s whose pairwise similarity was above 0.82. TCRdb itself trimmed the public reads at Q25 with fastp, ran MiXCR and retained productive beta chains. All rows with the same CDR3 protein become a single entry with the most common DNA and genes. TCRdb, not the original authors, processed these V and J calls. Counted in this sample were about 92,000 distinct CDR3 sequences; approximately 12% of them appeared once. The ten largest clones take up about 38% of the sample.

The time point label, read with the paper, signifies: sample taken at primary tumor resection. The donors were 65 to 90 patients from the lung TRACERx cohort who had early-stage, untreated non-small cell lung cancer. TCR sequencing used whole RNA extracted from tumor and nontumor lung tissue, or from cryopreserved PBMC samples, without cell sorting. A patient was chosen for TCR sequencing only when enough RNA was available from at least two tumor regions. The sample was PBMCs, taken at surgery. The V and J segments used are TRBV28 and TRBJ1-5; TRBD1 is a weak D gene call, 6 bases matching. The source of this sequence is a male donor with early-stage non-small cell lung cancer. In nucleotide form, the sequence is TGTGCCAGCAGCCCCCGACAGGCCGGCAATCAGCCCCAGCATTTT. This encodes CASSPRQAGNQPQHF. The full variable domain, with segments outside the CDR3 supplied by the reference TRBV28 and TRBJ1-5 proteins, appears as DVKVTQSSRYLVKRTGEKVFLECVQDMDHENMFWYRQDPGLGLRLIYFSYDVKMKEKGDIPEGYSVSREKKERFSLILESASTNQTSMYLCASSPRQAGNQPQHFGDGTRLSIL.